This T cell receptor beta chain was sequenced during a study of blood T cell repertoires in COVID-19. Study information: Some COVID-19 samples were acute and others convalescent; all came from the United States, Italy and Spain.

This clone has only a few counts. Other DNA sequences from this sample encode an identical CDR3 as well. Unmatched junction bases numbered 6, after V lost 5 bases and J lost 5 bases. CDR3 size: 13 residues. Per the germline V gene, CDR1 is SGHRS and CDR2 is YFSETQ. Produced via immunoSEQ multiplex PCR; TCRdb's table is partial and in-frame only. The profile shows about 100,000 clones, 91% of them singletons. The sample was peripheral blood. This clonotype originated in a man aged 18 to 29 with acute or convalescent COVID-19. The chain uses TRBV5-1 and TRBJ2-7, with TRBD1 identical over 8 bases. The chain's CDR3 is CASSPRGLHEQYF. The CDR3 nucleotides are TGCGCCAGCAGTCCCAGGGGGCTACACGAGCAGTACTTC. Full variable domain (rest looked up from reference TRBV5-1 and TRBJ2-7): KAGVTQTPRYLIKTRGQQVTLSCSPISGHRSVSWYQQTPGQGLQFLFEYFSETQRNKGNFPGRFSGRQFSNSRSEMNVSTLELGDSALYLCASSPRGLHEQYFGPGTRLTVT.